This T cell receptor (beta chain) appears in the sequencing data of a study of shared clonotypes between healthy human individuals. As for this clone: The identical CDR3 is also encoded by other nucleotide sequences in the sample.

This CDR3 region has 13 residues. Between the trimmed V and J ends, which lost 5 bases and 1 base, there was a span of 5 bases. The germline V gene encodes CDR1 SGHAT and CDR2 FQNNGV. Using immunoSEQ multiplex PCR, the repertoire was profiled, and TCRdb retains in-frame clones only, with some absent. This table has about 1,800,000 clones, about 95% appearing once. Cells designated naive CD8 were CD45RO-negative and were positively selected for CCR7, with terminally differentiated effector memory CD45RA+ cells excluded. Material for sequencing was naive CD8+ T cells sorted from blood. This TCR was sampled from a man younger than 35 in good health. The chain uses TRBV11-2 and TRBJ2-2, with D unresolved. The CDR3 coding sequence is TGTGCCAGCAGCCTCCTGAACACCGGGGAGCTGTTTTTT. Translated: CASSLLNTGELFF.